A single sample gave rise to the 18 T cell receptor beta chains below, sequenced in a study of shared clonotypes between healthy human individuals. Sequenced by immunoSEQ multiplex PCR; TCRdb stores in-frame clones only, minus some. This sample has more than 2 million clones, with approximately 94% found just once. Sequenced input: naive CD4+ T cells sorted from blood. Indicated subset: CD45RA+ positively selected. The receptors originated from a man younger than 30 in good health.

The chain couples TRBV28 to TRBJ2-1; D possibly corresponds to TRBD1 (6 bases). With 3 bases removed from V and 5 bases from J, the gap between germline ends came to 11 bases. Germline-derived CDR1 and CDR2 are MDHEN and SYDVKM. The length of the CDR3 is 14 residues. The CDR3 protein is CASSFTDRNNEQFF. The DNA of the CDR3 is TGTGCCAGCAGTTTTACGGACAGAAACAATGAGCAGTTCTTC.

The J gene is TRBJ1-5, the V gene TRBV28; TRBD1 aligns across 7 bases. The CDR3 sequence is 15 residues long. V trimming: 6 bases; J trimming: 4 bases; junction bases outside the gene matches: 9. Germline V lookup: CDR1 MDHEN, CDR2 SYDVKM. In nucleotides, the CDR3 is TGTGCCAGCAGCATGGGACAGCTGGGGAATCAGCCCCAGCATTTT. It is translated as CASSMGQLGNQPQHF.

The chain couples TRBV27 to TRBJ2-1; either TRBD1 or TRBD2 may supply D (6 bases each). Germline loops: CDR1 MNHEY, CDR2 SMNVEV (reference sequence). The CDR3 extends over 15 amino acids. V was clipped by 7 bases and J by 6 bases, with 19 bases between them. Here the CDR3 DNA reads TGTGCCAGCAAGAGGGGGGACCAGACCCTCAATGAGCAGTTCTTC. Its protein product is CASKRGDQTLNEQFF.

The chain links TRBV19 to TRBJ2-2; D is perhaps TRBD1 (6 bases). The CDR3 consists of 14 residues. Deletions cut 5 bases from V and 7 bases from J, with 14 bases between. Germline lookup yields CDR1 LNHDA and CDR2 SQIVND (reference sequence). CDR3 in amino acids: CASSPNRAVGELFF. CDR3 DNA: TGTGCCAGTAGTCCCAACAGGGCGGTCGGGGAGCTGTTTTTT.

J is TRBJ1-1 and V is TRBV5-1; D perhaps matches TRBD1 (5 bases). The CDR3 loop spans 15 amino acids. The V and J ends lost 3 bases and 0 bases respectively, with 12 bases between them. Per the germline V gene, CDR1 is SGHRS and CDR2 is YFSETQ. The CDR3 sequence: CASSSQVSMNTEAFF. The CDR3 nucleotides read TGCGCCAGCAGCTCACAGGTTTCCATGAACACTGAAGCTTTCTTT. Full variable domain (remainder filled in from reference TRBV5-1 and TRBJ1-1): KAGVTQTPRYLIKTRGQQVTLSCSPISGHRSVSWYQQTPGQGLQFLFEYFSETQRNKGNFPGRFSGRQFSNSRSEMNVSTLELGDSALYLCASSSQVSMNTEAFFGQGTRLTVV.

J is TRBJ2-5 and V is TRBV2; 9 bases agree with TRBD1. The CDR3 contains 17 residues. J gave up 2 bases and V 3 bases, and 10 bases lay outside the gene matches. Germline values: CDR1 SNHLY, CDR2 FYNNEI. The CDR3 sequence: CASSDFKGQGIQETQYF. DNA for the CDR3: TGTGCCAGCAGTGATTTTAAAGGACAGGGGATACAAGAGACCCAGTACTTC.

Note on this clone: The same CDR3 also results from other DNA sequences found in this sample. The chain joins TRBV10-3 to TRBJ2-7; TRBD2 matches at 13 bases. CDR1 and CDR2 (germline): ENHRY, SYGVKD. The CDR3 loop spans 15 amino acids. The J segment lost 2 bases and the V segment lost 6 bases, leaving 4 bases of the junction unmatched. This chain's CDR3 is CAISRTSGGAYEQYF. The CDR3 DNA sequence: TGTGCCATCAGCCGTACTAGCGGGGGGGCCTACGAGCAGTACTTC.

The DNA of the CDR3 is TGCGCCAGCAGCCAAGATATGAGGGCAGGGGGCTATCAGCCCCAGCATTTT. It yields the protein CASSQDMRAGGYQPQHF. The genes are TRBV4-1 and TRBJ1-5; 8 bases align to TRBD1. V gave up 0 bases and J gave up 5 bases; unmatched junction bases: 9. The CDR3 extends over 17 amino acids. The V gene's germline CDR1 is MGHRA and CDR2 YSYEKL.

This clone came up once. J is TRBJ1-3 and V is TRBV30, with D tentatively TRBD1 (6 bases). CDR3 size: 17 residues. From germline, CDR1 is GTSNPN and CDR2 SVGIG (reference sequence). V lost 1 base and J lost 0, with 16 bases in between. CDR3 loop: CAWSAFGGPSSGNTIYF. The DNA for the CDR3 is TGTGCCTGGAGTGCCTTCGGGGGGCCCAGCTCTGGAAACACCATATATTTT.

The chain links TRBV10-2 to TRBJ1-6; D unresolved. Trimming shortened V by 8 bases and J by 2 bases, and 7 bases separated the two germline ends. Germline V gene data show CDR1 as WSHSY and CDR2 as SAAADI. The CDR3 has 13 amino acids. The DNA of the CDR3 is TGCGCCAGCGGGGTGACCTATAATTCACCCCTCCACTTT. Amino acids: CASGVTYNSPLHF.

The V call is TRBV25-1, the J call TRBJ2-7, with TRBD1 as a possible D gene (5 bases). Germline CDR1 MGHDK, CDR2 SYGVNS. The CDR3 covers 12 residues. V lost 5 bases and J lost 1, with 6 bases in between. The CDR3 spells CASSSGSYEQYF. The CDR3 DNA sequence: TGTGCCAGCAGTTCAGGGTCCTACGAGCAGTACTTC.

This clone was counted a single time. V is TRBV6-1 and J is TRBJ1-6; a weak D match, TRBD1 (5 bases). The germline CDR1 and CDR2 sequences are MNHNS and SASEGT. The CDR3 is made up of 13 amino acids. V was trimmed by 7 bases and J by 5 bases, leaving 9 bases between them. CDR3 in amino acids: CASKSGNNSPLHF. Written as DNA, the CDR3 is TGTGCCAGCAAATCAGGGAATAATTCACCCCTCCACTTT.

V usage is TRBV5-1 and J usage is TRBJ1-1; D ambiguous. The germline V and J ends were trimmed by 4 bases and 5 bases, with 15 bases remaining between them. The CDR3 loop spans 14 amino acids. CDR1 is SGHRS, CDR2 YFSETQ, per germline. CDR3 amino acids: CASSAGGVGTEAFF. As DNA, the CDR3 is TGCGCCAGCAGCGCGGGAGGAGTGGGGACTGAAGCTTTCTTT.

The V and J genes are TRBV23-1 and TRBJ2-1; 7 bases agree with TRBD1. TRBV23-1 counts as an open reading frame of uncertain function. V shed 7 bases and J 8 bases; nucleotides not matched to a gene: 17. CDR3 length: 16 residues. CDR3 protein: CASNPKGGRRGHEQFF. In nucleotides, the CDR3 is TGCGCCAGCAACCCAAAAGGGGGAAGAAGGGGGCATGAGCAGTTCTTC.

The chain combines TRBV28 with TRBJ1-4; D remains unclear. The V gene lost 6 bases and the J gene lost 2 bases, with 10 bases spanning the gap. There are 14 residues in the CDR3. Germline values: CDR1 MDHEN, CDR2 SYDVKM. Written as DNA, the CDR3 is TGTGCCAGCAGCTTGTCGGTTACTAATGAAAAACTGTTTTTT. This encodes CASSLSVTNEKLFF.

Of note for this clone: The same CDR3 can be traced to other DNA sequences in this sample. The chain joins TRBV7-2 to TRBJ2-7, with 9 nucleotides matching TRBD1. The germline CDR1 and CDR2 sequences are SGHTA and FQGNSA. The CDR3 length is 14 residues. With 5 bases clipped from V and 1 base from J, the junction kept 3 bases outside the gene matches. Here the CDR3 DNA reads TGTGCCAGCAGCCTCGGGACAGGGTCCTACGAGCAGTACTTC. It yields the protein CASSLGTGSYEQYF.

The chain combines TRBV19 with TRBJ2-7; D is unresolved. Germline lookup yields CDR1 LNHDA and CDR2 SQIVND (reference sequence). The CDR3 covers 15 residues. The V gene lost 3 bases and the J gene lost 5 bases, with 17 bases spanning the gap. The CDR3 spells CASSMAAKRADEQYF. The DNA for the CDR3 is TGTGCCAGTAGTATGGCAGCGAAAAGGGCCGACGAGCAGTACTTC. Filled out from reference TRBV19 and TRBJ2-7, the complete variable domain reads DGGITQSPKYLFRKEGQNVTLSCEQNLNHDAMYWYRQDPGQGLRLIYYSQIVNDFQKGDIAEGYSVSREKKESFPLTVTSAQKNPTAFYLCASSMAAKRADEQYFGPGTRLTVT.

The chain links TRBV7-9 to TRBJ2-7; 8 bases fit TRBD1. V lost 4 bases to trimming and J lost 8 bases; unmatched junction nucleotides: 10. The CDR3 sequence is 14 residues long. CDR1 SEHNR and CDR2 FQNEAQ come from the germline V gene (reference sequence). CDR3 DNA sequence: TGTGCCAGCAGCTCGCAGGGGGCCACTAATCAGCAGTACTTC. It codes for CASSSQGATNQQYF.